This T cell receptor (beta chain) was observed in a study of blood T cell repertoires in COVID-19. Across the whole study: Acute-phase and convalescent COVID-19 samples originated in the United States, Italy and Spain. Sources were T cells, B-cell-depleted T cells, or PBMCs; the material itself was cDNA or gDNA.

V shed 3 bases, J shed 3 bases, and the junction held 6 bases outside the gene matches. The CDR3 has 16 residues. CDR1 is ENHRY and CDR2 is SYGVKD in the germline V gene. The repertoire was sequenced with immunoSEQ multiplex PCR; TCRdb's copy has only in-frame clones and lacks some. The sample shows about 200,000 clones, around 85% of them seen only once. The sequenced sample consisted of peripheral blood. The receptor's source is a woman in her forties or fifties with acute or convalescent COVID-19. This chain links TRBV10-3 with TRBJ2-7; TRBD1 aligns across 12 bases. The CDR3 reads CAISEQGTGGGYEQYF. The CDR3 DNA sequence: TGTGCCATCAGTGAACAAGGGACAGGGGGCGGCTACGAGCAGTACTTC.